Presented here are 5 T cell receptor beta chains from one specimen sequenced in a study of shared clonotypes between healthy human individuals. The repertoire was sequenced with immunoSEQ multiplex PCR; TCRdb's copy has only in-frame clones and lacks some. Altogether over 2 million clones are present, just under 95% being singletons, with the ten largest covering around 0.35%. The material sequenced was naive CD4+ T cells from PBMCs. Subset given: CD45RA+ positively selected. These receptors came from a man younger than 35 in good health. Some clones in this sample may be carry-over from other donors' samples.

The rearrangement uses TRBV11-2 and TRBJ2-1; D call uncertain. Trimming left V 0 bases short and J 5 bases short, with 8 bases between. The CDR3 contains 14 residues. CDR1 is SGHAT, CDR2 FQNNGV, per germline. DNA for the CDR3: TGTGCCAGCAGCTTAGAGGCTTCGAACAATGAGCAGTTCTTC. This gives the protein CASSLEASNNEQFF.

The chain couples TRBV18 to TRBJ1-2; weak D call: TRBD1 (6 bases). The germline V and J ends were trimmed by 2 bases and 0 bases, with 10 bases remaining between them. The CDR3 is 15 residues long. Germline V CDR1 and CDR2: KGHSH, LQKENI. CDR3 sequence reads: CASSPGRTANYGYTF. CDR3 DNA: TGTGCCAGCTCACCAGGCAGGACAGCTAACTATGGCTACACCTTC.

The rearrangement links TRBV18 to TRBJ1-1, with D perhaps TRBD1 (6 bases). Germline CDR1 reads KGHSH; CDR2 reads LQKENI. The CDR3 sequence is 13 residues long. V lost 4 bases and J 4 bases, leaving 10 bases between the germline ends. CDR3: CASSQGVSTEAFF. For the CDR3, the DNA is TGTGCCAGCTCACAGGGGGTGAGCACTGAAGCTTTCTTT. Using reference TRBV18 and TRBJ1-1 for the parts outside the CDR3, the full variable domain is NAGVMQNPRHLVRRRGQEARLRCSPMKGHSHVYWYRQLPEEGLKFMVYLQKENIIDESGMPKERFSAEFPKEGPSILRIQQVVRGDSAAYFCASSQGVSTEAFFGQGTRLTVV.

The chain employs TRBV6-5 and TRBJ1-2; no clear D gene. The CDR3 is 14 residues long. Germline-derived CDR1 and CDR2 are MNHEY and SVGAGI. V was shortened by 8 bases and J by 4 bases, with 17 bases between the two germline ends. CDR3 in DNA: TGTGCCAGCCTCACTCCTGGGGAGGCCTATGGCTACACCTTC. Its translation is CASLTPGEAYGYTF.

The gene calls are TRBV9 and TRBJ1-2, with D unclear. Germline V CDR1 and CDR2: SGDLS, YYNGEE. The CDR3 is 13 amino acids. Trimming cost V 3 bases and J 0 bases, with 6 bases left between them. The DNA of the CDR3 is TGTGCCAGCAGCGCGGCAACTAACTATGGCTACACCTTC. Translating it yields CASSAATNYGYTF.